Following are 14 T cell receptor beta chains from one sample sequenced in a study of regulatory T cells in long-lasting Graves disease. The time point is: newly diagnosed GD, antithyroid drugs for less than 3 months. PBMC RNA was the source of the TCR library. According to the study, TCR beta libraries were built with iRepertoire HTBI primers and CDR3-region Arm-PCR. TCRdb re-called the multiplex PCR reads through MiXCR, storing one row per CDR3 protein. The sample carries about 440,000 distinct CDR3 sequences, around 15% recorded once. These data also featured in a second study, about T cells in Graves' hyperthyroidism and ophthalmopathy.

This material consisted of peripheral blood mononuclear cells (PBMCs), taken at new diagnosis, from a patient treated with antithyroid drugs. These receptor sequences come from a woman in her 30s with Graves disease.

Many counts were recorded for this clonotype. This chain links TRBV5-1 with TRBJ2-1; 14 bases fit TRBD2. CDR1 and CDR2 (germline): SGHRS, YFSETQ. The V segment lost 5 bases and the J segment 6 bases; nucleotides outside the gene matches: 7. The CDR3 extends over 16 amino acids. Written as DNA, the CDR3 is TGCGCCAGCAGGGGAAAGACTAGCGGGAGGGCCAATGAGCAGTTCTTC. Amino acids: CASRGKTSGRANEQFF.

This clonotype was seen repeatedly, ten times or more. The chain employs TRBV20-1 and TRBJ2-1, with D perhaps TRBD2 (6 bases). In germline, CDR1 is DFQATT, CDR2 SNEGSKA (reference sequence). There are 13 residues in the CDR3. Trimming shortened V by 5 bases and J by 5 bases, and 13 bases separated the two germline ends. The CDR3 loop reads CSAGDFQHNEQFF. CDR3 coding DNA: TGCAGTGCTGGGGACTTCCAACACAATGAGCAGTTCTTC.

This clonotype was found many times. V is TRBV5-6 and J is TRBJ1-5; D is unresolved. The CDR3 runs 14 residues. The V end was cut by 0 bases, the J end by 1 base, with 5 bases between. CDR1 and CDR2 from the germline V gene are SGHDT and YYEEEE. For the CDR3, the DNA is TGTGCCAGCAGCTTGGAGCGGAGCAATCAGCCCCAGCATTTT. Its translation is CASSLERSNQPQHF.

This chain uses TRBV7-9 with TRBJ1-2; D is ambiguous. Germline CDR1 SEHNR, CDR2 FQNEAQ (reference sequence). The V gene lost 5 bases and the J gene lost 5 bases, with 18 bases spanning the gap. The CDR3 sequence is 15 residues long. The CDR3 nucleotides read TGTGCCAGCAGCCCTTCGGCACATGCTTTTTATGGCTACACCTTC. As protein: CASSPSAHAFYGYTF.

This clonotype was recorded a few times. The chain has TRBV2 and TRBJ1-4; D is possibly TRBD1 (5 bases). Trimming pared 4 bases from V and 2 bases from J, leaving 11 bases between. CDR1 is SNHLY, CDR2 FYNNEI, per germline. This CDR3 comprises 15 residues. DNA of the CDR3: TGTGCCAGCAGTGTAGAGAGGGGCACTAATGAAAAACTGTTTTTT. Protein sequence: CASSVERGTNEKLFF.

This clonotype was detected only once. CDR3 nucleotide sequence: TGTGCCAGCAGCGAACAACAGGGGTCCGGGGAGCTGTTTTTT. It is translated as CASSEQQGSGELFF. This chain connects TRBV7-3 to TRBJ2-2, with 7 positions matching TRBD1. The V gene's germline CDR1 is SGHTA and CDR2 FQGTGA. J gave up 6 bases and V 5 bases, and 6 bases lay outside the gene matches. This CDR3 is 14 amino acids long. The variable domain in full, completed from reference TRBV7-3 and TRBJ2-2, reads GAGVSQTPSNKVTEKGKYVELRCDPISGHTALYWYRQSLGQGPEFLIYFQGTGAADDSGLPNDRFFAVRPEGSVSTLKIQRTERGDSAVYLCASSEQQGSGELFFGEGSRLTVL.

At least ten counts were recorded for this clonotype. The chain combines TRBV7-6 with TRBJ1-5; 8 nucleotides align to TRBD1. The CDR3 loop spans 16 amino acids. Trimming cost V 1 base and J 5 bases; bases outside gene matches: 7. Per germline, CDR1 SGHVS and CDR2 FNYEAQ. The CDR3 is CASSLGPGTGDQPQHF. As DNA, the CDR3 is TGTGCCAGCAGCTTAGGCCCCGGGACAGGTGATCAGCCCCAGCATTTT.

This clonotype was found many times. The CDR3 nucleotides read TGTGCCAGCAGCTTAGCCCCTAGCCTACTCTACGAGCAGTACTTC. Its protein product is CASSLAPSLLYEQYF. The genes are TRBV7-2 and TRBJ2-7; TRBD2 is a possible D gene (5 bases). V was cut by 0 bases and J by 3 bases, with 12 bases left in between. Germline V gene lookup returns CDR1 SGHTA and CDR2 FQGNSA. The CDR3 is 15 residues long.

The sample holds a few counts of this clonotype. This may stem from a read error, because a much larger clone lies one nucleotide away. The chain employs TRBV6-1 and TRBJ2-1; 9 nucleotides match TRBD2. CDR1 MNHNS and CDR2 SASEGT come from the germline V gene. V shed 6 bases, J shed 7 bases, and the junction held 22 bases outside the gene matches. The CDR3 totals 19 residues. CDR3 in amino acids: CASSLPTGGRVNRWNEQFF. DNA for the CDR3: TGTGCCAGCAGCCTTCCGACTGGCGGGAGGGTGAATAGGTGGAATGAGCAGTTCTTC.

The chain links TRBV18 to TRBJ2-4; tentatively, D is TRBD1 (5 bases). V was trimmed by 3 bases and J by 5 bases, leaving 11 bases between them. Germline V CDR1 and CDR2: KGHSH, LQKENI. CDR3 length: 14 residues. CDR3 sequence reads: CASSPDRRENIQYF. The CDR3, as DNA: TGTGCCAGCTCACCCGACAGACGAGAAAACATTCAGTACTTC.

This clonotype was observed many times. The V call is TRBV11-2, the J call TRBJ2-5; D is unresolved. The CDR3 is made up of 14 amino acids. Trimming left V 3 bases short and J 2 bases short, with 10 bases between. Germline assignment: CDR1 SGHAT and CDR2 FQNNGV. The CDR3 DNA follows: TGTGCCAGCAGCTTCCTAGGGTTACAAGAGACCCAGTACTTC. Amino acids: CASSFLGLQETQYF.

This clonotype was seen ten or more times. The chain recombines TRBV28 with TRBJ2-4; weak D call: TRBD2 (6 bases). CDR3 length: 16 amino acids. Per the germline V gene, CDR1 is MDHEN and CDR2 is SYDVKM. The V and J ends lost 6 bases and 1 base respectively, with 16 bases between them. The CDR3 reads CASSSGKAGAKNIQYF. The CDR3 DNA reads as TGTGCCAGCAGCTCAGGGAAGGCGGGGGCCAAAAACATTCAGTACTTC.

This clonotype showed up many times. The gene calls are TRBV6-1 and TRBJ1-2; 8 positions match TRBD1. Germline V gives CDR1 MNHNS, CDR2 SASEGT. The CDR3 totals 14 residues. After removal of 6 bases from V and 4 bases from J, the junction contained 7 bases not matched to a gene. The CDR3 sequence: CASREDRATYGYTF. The CDR3 DNA sequence: TGTGCCAGCAGAGAGGACAGGGCGACCTATGGCTACACCTTC.

The V call is TRBV5-1, the J call TRBJ2-7, with TRBD2 matching over 9 bases. V trimming: 0 bases; J trimming: 1 base; junction bases outside the gene matches: 5. CDR1 is SGHRS, CDR2 YFSETQ, per germline. The CDR3 length is 16 residues. The CDR3 coding sequence is TGCGCCAGCAGCTTGGAACCTAGCGGGGTTTCCTACGAGCAGTACTTC. This codes for CASSLEPSGVSYEQYF.